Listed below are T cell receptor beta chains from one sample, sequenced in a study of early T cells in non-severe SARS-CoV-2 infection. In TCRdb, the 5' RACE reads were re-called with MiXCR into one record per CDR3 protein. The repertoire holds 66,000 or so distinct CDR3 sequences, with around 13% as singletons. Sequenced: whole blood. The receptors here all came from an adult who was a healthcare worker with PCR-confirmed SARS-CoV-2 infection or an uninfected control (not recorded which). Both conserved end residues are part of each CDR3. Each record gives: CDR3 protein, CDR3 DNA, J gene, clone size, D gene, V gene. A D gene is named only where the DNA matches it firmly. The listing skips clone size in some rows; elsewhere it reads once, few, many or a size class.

CDR3 protein: CASSPGGNTDTQYF
CDR3 DNA: TGTGCCAGCAGCCCAGGGGGTAACACAGATACGCAGTATTTT
J gene: TRBJ2-3
clone size: many
D gene: TRBD1
V gene: TRBV6-1

CDR3 protein: CASSQRAGNTGELFF
CDR3 DNA: TGTGCCAGCAGCCAACGGGCAGGCAACACCGGGGAGCTGTTTTTT
J gene: TRBJ2-2
clone size: NA
D gene: NA
V gene: TRBV11-2

CDR3 protein: CASSGPNRYGYTF
CDR3 DNA: TGTGCCAGCTCTGGGCCGAACCGCTATGGCTACACCTTC
J gene: TRBJ1-2
clone size: many
D gene: NA
V gene: TRBV18

CDR3 protein: CASSPAGAGAFF
CDR3 DNA: TGTGCCAGCAGCCCTGCAGGGGCTGGAGCTTTCTTT
J gene: TRBJ1-1
clone size: NA
D gene: NA
V gene: TRBV16

CDR3 protein: CSASGTSGNTEAFF
CDR3 DNA: TGCAGTGCTTCCGGGACATCTGGGAACACTGAAGCTTTCTTT
J gene: TRBJ1-1
clone size: NA
D gene: NA
V gene: TRBV20-1

CDR3 protein: CASGDKFSGTSGSGGYNEQFF
CDR3 DNA: TGTGCCAGCGGGGACAAATTTTCCGGGACTAGCGGGAGCGGGGGCTACAATGAGCAGTTCTTC
J gene: TRBJ2-1
clone size: many
D gene: TRBD2
V gene: TRBV9

CDR3 protein: CASSKPAGGRGATSGSLDEQFF
CDR3 DNA: TGTGCCAGCAGCAAACCCGCCGGGGGCAGGGGGGCGACTAGCGGGAGTTTGGATGAGCAGTTCTTC
J gene: TRBJ2-1
clone size: NA
D gene: TRBD2
V gene: TRBV7-2

CDR3 protein: CASSFTSASSYNEQFF
CDR3 DNA: TGTGCCAGCAGCTTCACCAGCGCTAGCTCCTACAATGAGCAGTTCTTC
J gene: TRBJ2-1
clone size: few
D gene: NA
V gene: TRBV3-1

CDR3 protein: CASSETSGSTHEQYF
CDR3 DNA: TGTGCCAGCAGTGAGACTAGCGGGAGTACCCACGAGCAGTACTTC
J gene: TRBJ2-7
clone size: NA
D gene: TRBD2
V gene: TRBV2

CDR3 protein: CASRRDSRGYGYTF
CDR3 DNA: TGTGCCAGCAGGCGGGACTCCCGAGGCTATGGCTACACCTTC
J gene: TRBJ1-2
clone size: few
D gene: NA
V gene: TRBV28

CDR3 protein: CASSGTTKNIQYF
CDR3 DNA: TGTGCCAGCTCCGGGACTACGAAAAACATTCAGTACTTC
J gene: TRBJ2-4
clone size: few
D gene: TRBD2
V gene: TRBV6-2/TRBV6-3

CDR3 protein: CASSQVQGMAFF
CDR3 DNA: TGTGCCAGCAGCCAAGTACAGGGGATGGCTTTCTTT
J gene: TRBJ1-1
clone size: few
D gene: TRBD1
V gene: TRBV11-1

CDR3 protein: CASSFGPYEQYF
CDR3 DNA: TGTGCCAGCAGCTTTGGTCCCTACGAGCAGTACTTC
J gene: TRBJ2-7
clone size: NA
D gene: NA
V gene: TRBV7-9

CDR3 protein: CASSQDPTGLTYEQYF
CDR3 DNA: TGCGCCAGCAGCCAAGATCCGACAGGGCTCACCTACGAGCAGTACTTC
J gene: TRBJ2-7
clone size: many
D gene: TRBD1
V gene: TRBV4-1

CDR3 protein: CATGLATKETKYF
CDR3 DNA: TGTGCCACCGGACTAGCGACTAAAGAGACCAAGTACTTC
J gene: TRBJ2-5
clone size: NA
D gene: TRBD2
V gene: TRBV10-3

CDR3 protein: CASSPGLAGKVLYEQYF
CDR3 DNA: TGTGCCAGCAGCCCAGGACTAGCGGGAAAGGTTCTTTACGAGCAGTACTTC
J gene: TRBJ2-7
clone size: few
D gene: TRBD2
V gene: TRBV9

CDR3 protein: CASRSQIYEQYF
CDR3 DNA: TGTGCCAGCAGAAGTCAGATCTACGAGCAGTACTTC
J gene: TRBJ2-7
clone size: many
D gene: NA
V gene: TRBV6-1

CDR3 protein: CASSTGYEQYF
CDR3 DNA: TGTGCCAGCTCGACAGGGTACGAGCAGTACTTC
J gene: TRBJ2-7
clone size: many
D gene: TRBD1
V gene: TRBV3-1

CDR3 protein: CASSLTASNYNEQFF
CDR3 DNA: TGTGCCAGCAGCTTAACGGCTAGTAATTACAATGAGCAGTTCTTC
J gene: TRBJ2-1
clone size: many
D gene: NA
V gene: TRBV7-9

CDR3 protein: CASSLGGINNEQFF
CDR3 DNA: TGTGCCAGCAGCTTAGGGGGGATCAACAATGAGCAGTTCTTC
J gene: TRBJ2-1
clone size: few
D gene: NA
V gene: TRBV7-2

CDR3 protein: CSARDQLNTEAFF
CDR3 DNA: TGCAGTGCTAGAGACCAGTTGAACACTGAAGCTTTCTTT
J gene: TRBJ1-1
clone size: many
D gene: NA
V gene: TRBV20-1

CDR3 protein: CASSVARGGPVTQYF
CDR3 DNA: TGTGCCAGCAGCGTAGCGAGAGGGGGTCCGGTGACCCAGTACTTC
J gene: TRBJ2-5
clone size: few
D gene: NA
V gene: TRBV9

CDR3 protein: CASSLGVSNQPQHF
CDR3 DNA: TGCGCCAGCAGCTTGGGAGTTAGCAATCAGCCCCAGCATTTT
J gene: TRBJ1-5
clone size: NA
D gene: NA
V gene: TRBV5-1

CDR3 protein: CASSPHPPGNTEAFF
CDR3 DNA: TGTGCCAGCAGCCCCCATCCCCCGGGGAACACTGAAGCTTTCTTT
J gene: TRBJ1-1
clone size: many
D gene: NA
V gene: TRBV7-2

CDR3 protein: CASSYRGVGANVLTF
CDR3 DNA: TGTGCCAGCAGTTATCGGGGGGTCGGGGCCAACGTCCTGACTTTC
J gene: TRBJ2-6
clone size: few
D gene: TRBD2
V gene: TRBV6-5

CDR3 protein: CASSAEQTGTPYGYTF
CDR3 DNA: TGTGCCAGCAGTGCAGAACAAACAGGGACTCCCTATGGCTACACCTTC
J gene: TRBJ1-2
clone size: many
D gene: NA
V gene: TRBV2

CDR3 protein: CASSLEQEGKAFF
CDR3 DNA: TGCGCCAGCAGCTTGGAACAGGAAGGGAAAGCTTTCTTT
J gene: TRBJ1-1
clone size: once
D gene: NA
V gene: TRBV5-1